This T cell receptor beta chain emerged from a study of T cell responses to AZD1222 COVID-19 vaccine. Findings and limits, study-wide: Baseline testing showed seropositivity in only six AZD1222 recipients. Clonal diversity was possibly underestimated, and white British individuals and females predominated among donors. None of the repertoires were sampled until the peak T cell response had passed.

The repertoire was sequenced with immunoSEQ multiplex PCR; TCRdb's copy has only in-frame clones and lacks some. This table has fewer than 120,000 clones, less than 95% appearing once. On this clone itself: Its cognate antigen is unknown.

The CDR3 runs to 18 residues. The germline V gene has CDR1 MGHRA and CDR2 YSYEKL. Trimming took 0 bases from V and 0 from J; bases not matched to a gene: 8. The chain joins TRBV4-1 to TRBJ1-3; TRBD1 matches 7 bases. Here the sequenced sample was peripheral blood, taken on day 0 of AZD1222 vaccination. The TCR comes from an adult in good health. The CDR3 region is CASSQEVQTGFSGNTIYF. The CDR3 DNA reads as TGCGCCAGCAGCCAAGAAGTACAGACAGGGTTCTCTGGAAACACCATATATTTT.